This T cell receptor (beta chain) comes out of a study of tumor-infiltrating lymphocytes in primary liver carcinoma. Broader study findings: Tumors reached a significantly greater top-250-clone fraction than blood did (p = 0.039). Each sample was bulk and unsorted; consequently, CD4+ and CD8+ repertoires were not compared.

Unsorted whole blood served as the source of blood RNA, and germline DNA was extracted as well. The template, 500 ng total RNA, yielded TCR beta cDNA made with a constant-region primer. Each TCR beta library was derived from three nested multiplex PCR rounds that employed slightly modified ARM-PCR. The opening two PCR rounds, about 11 cycles each, paired TRBV1-TRBV30 forward primers with a C-beta reverse primer. TCRdb reprocessed the multiplex PCR reads with MiXCR, giving one entry per CDR3 protein. In the table there are 300,000 to 400,000 distinct CDR3 sequences, less than 75% of which are singletons. The V gene's germline CDR1 is LGHNA and CDR2 YNFKEQ. Trimming removed 1 base from V and 6 bases from J; junction bases left unmatched: 4. The length of the CDR3 is 14 residues. A remark on this clonotype: The antigen remains undetermined. It may be a read error: a sequence one base away is much more abundant.

The sample was peripheral blood. The V gene is TRBV4-2, the J gene TRBJ1-2; 8 nucleotides line up with TRBD1. The clonotype originates from a man aged 35-49 years with primary liver carcinoma and hepatitis B virus infection. CDR3 DNA: TGTGCCAGCAGCCAAGTGGACAGGGAAAATGGCTACACCTTC. Protein sequence: CASSQVDRENGYTF.